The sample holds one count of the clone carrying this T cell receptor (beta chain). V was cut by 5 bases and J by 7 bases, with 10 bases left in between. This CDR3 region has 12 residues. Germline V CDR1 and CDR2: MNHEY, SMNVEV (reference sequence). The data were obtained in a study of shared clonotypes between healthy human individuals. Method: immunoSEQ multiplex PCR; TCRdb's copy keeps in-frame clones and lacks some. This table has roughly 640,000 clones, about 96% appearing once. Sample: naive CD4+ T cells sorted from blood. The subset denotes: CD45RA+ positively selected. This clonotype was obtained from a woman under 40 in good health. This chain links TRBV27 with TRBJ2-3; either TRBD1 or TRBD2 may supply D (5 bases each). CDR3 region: CASSIPGHTQYF. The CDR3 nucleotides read TGTGCCAGCAGTATTCCGGGACATACGCAGTATTTT.